The text below deals with one TCR beta chain. Its antigen is unidentified. The source of the sample is a study of fetal regulatory T cell absence and autoimmunity. Study-wide results and limits: Compared with cord blood, pancreas showed oligoclonal TCR enrichment, some clones over 100-fold. Broadly similar TRB gene family usage was seen in pancreas and cord blood.

Per germline, CDR1 SGHAT and CDR2 FQNNGV. This CDR3 is 16 amino acids long. V was pared by 3 bases and J by 4 bases, with 16 bases between. The survey-level immunoSEQ assay was used. Generated by immunoSEQ multiplex PCR, the TCRdb table keeps only in-frame clones and is missing some. The data hold approximately 94,000 clones, with roughly 78% observed a single time. The specimen sequenced was pancreas tissue. The chain links TRBV11-2 to TRBJ2-1; tentative D call: TRBD1 (6 bases). The sequence came from a male donor with IPEX syndrome. The CDR3 here is CASSFLGAGPYNEQFF. In nucleotides, the CDR3 is TGTGCCAGCAGCTTTCTGGGGGCGGGCCCTTACAATGAGCAGTTCTTC.